This is a list of T cell receptor beta chains from one sample in a study of shared clonotypes between healthy human individuals. Sequencing was performed with immunoSEQ multiplex PCR; in TCRdb, only in-frame clones are kept and a portion is missing. This sample has roughly 2,300,000 clones, with just under 95% found just once. What was sequenced was naive CD4+ T cells from PBMCs. These receptors were collected from a man between 18 and 29 years old in good health. Some clones in this sample may be carry-over from other donors' samples. The CDR3 runs from the conserved cysteine through the conserved F or W. The D gene is left open where the match is weak. The size field is filled for only some rows; it gives once, few, many or a size class.

D gene	clone size	V gene	J gene	CDR3 protein	CDR3 DNA
NA	few	TRBV7-9	TRBJ1-5	CASSSIRGPSNQPQHF	TGTGCCAGCAGCTCCATCAGGGGACCGTCGAATCAGCCCCAGCATTTT
TRBD1	NA	TRBV18	TRBJ2-1	CASSPQQGADEQFF	TGTGCCAGCTCACCACAACAGGGGGCCGATGAGCAGTTCTTC
NA	NA	TRBV5-6	TRBJ2-3	CASSFGGRADTQYF	TGTGCCAGCAGCTTCGGGGGGCGGGCAGATACGCAGTATTTT
TRBD1	NA	TRBV2	TRBJ2-2	CASGRGQGASTGELFF	TGTGCCAGCGGAAGGGGACAGGGGGCTTCTACCGGGGAGCTGTTTTTT
TRBD2	NA	TRBV7-3	TRBJ2-3	CASSLGLAVTDTQYF	TGTGCCAGCAGCTTAGGACTAGCGGTCACAGATACGCAGTATTTT
NA	NA	TRBV27	TRBJ2-1	CASSSGGGSSYNEQFF	TGTGCCAGCAGTTCTGGCGGGGGCAGCTCCTACAATGAGCAGTTCTTC
NA	NA	TRBV10-3	TRBJ2-2	CAISESGAPVPRGTGELFF	TGTGCCATCAGTGAGTCGGGGGCGCCTGTGCCGCGGGGGACCGGGGAGCTGTTTTTT
NA	NA	TRBV11-2	TRBJ2-2	CASSYGLTNTGELFF	TGTGCCAGCAGCTACGGACTGACGAACACCGGGGAGCTGTTTTTT
NA	NA	TRBV18	TRBJ1-1	CASSPTGPLVTEAFF	TGTGCCAGCTCGCCTACAGGGCCGCTGGTGACTGAAGCTTTCTTT
NA	NA	TRBV25-1	TRBJ1-4	CASSTPGVTNEKLFF	TGTGCCAGCAGTACCCCAGGTGTTACTAATGAAAAACTGTTTTTT
TRBD1	NA	TRBV5-1	TRBJ2-7	CASSSWTGTPYEQYF	TGCGCCAGCAGCTCATGGACAGGGACCCCCTACGAGCAGTACTTC
TRBD2	NA	TRBV28	TRBJ2-1	CASNPGGEQFF	TGTGCCAGCAACCCGGGGGGTGAGCAGTTCTTC
NA	NA	TRBV2	TRBJ1-1	CASSASRVETEAFF	TGTGCCAGCAGTGCGAGCAGGGTGGAAACTGAAGCTTTCTTT
NA	NA	TRBV30	TRBJ1-5	CAWSQMTVDQPQHF	TGTGCCTGGAGTCAAATGACAGTGGATCAGCCCCAGCATTTT
NA	NA	TRBV18	TRBJ2-7	CASSPTRVYEQYF	TGTGCCAGCTCACCAACTAGGGTCTACGAGCAGTACTTC
TRBD1	NA	TRBV9	TRBJ2-6	CASNRGSGANVLTF	TGTGCCAGTAACAGGGGTTCTGGGGCCAACGTCCTGACTTTC
NA	NA	TRBV2	TRBJ2-7	CASRLAFYEQYF	TGTGCCAGCAGACTAGCCTTCTACGAGCAGTACTTC
TRBD2	NA	TRBV7-8	TRBJ2-3	CASSLGTSGRPTDTQYF	TGTGCCAGCAGCTTAGGGACTAGCGGGAGGCCGACAGATACGCAGTATTTT
NA	NA	TRBV28	TRBJ2-7	CAAGTSKTYEQYF	TGTGCCGCCGGGACATCTAAAACCTACGAGCAGTACTTC
NA	NA	TRBV5-1	TRBJ2-2	CASSLGQVGNTGELFF	TGCGCCAGCAGCTTGGGACAGGTGGGGAACACCGGGGAGCTGTTTTTT
NA	NA	TRBV18	TRBJ1-3	CASSPTLQDTIYF	TGTGCCAGCTCACCTACTCTCCAGGACACCATATATTTT
TRBD1	few	TRBV18	TRBJ1-1	CASSRDRENTEAFF	TGTGCCAGCTCACGGGACAGGGAGAACACTGAAGCTTTCTTT
TRBD1	NA	TRBV7-9	TRBJ1-5	CASSLQGGQPQHF	TGTGCCAGCAGCCTCCAGGGGGGTCAGCCCCAGCATTTT
NA	NA	TRBV5-4	TRBJ1-2	CASSLTNYGYTF	TGTGCCAGCAGCTTGACTAACTATGGCTACACCTTC
NA	once	TRBV4-3	TRBJ1-2	CASSLWDTRAHYGYTF	TGCGCCAGCAGCCTATGGGACACGAGGGCGCACTATGGCTACACCTTC
NA	NA	TRBV5-6	TRBJ2-1	CASSSRPGGALNEQFF	TGTGCCAGCAGTTCCCGGCCCGGGGGCGCACTCAATGAGCAGTTCTTC
NA	NA	TRBV27	TRBJ1-6	CASSSRRGNNSPLHF	TGTGCCAGCAGTTCCCGCCGGGGAAATAATTCACCCCTCCACTTT
NA	NA	TRBV9	TRBJ2-1	CASSPRTILNEQFF	TGTGCCAGCAGCCCCCGGACCATTTTGAATGAGCAGTTCTTC
TRBD1	NA	TRBV4-2	TRBJ2-7	CASSQVPTGGTYEQYF	TGTGCCAGCAGCCAAGTCCCGACAGGGGGTACCTACGAGCAGTACTTC
NA	NA	TRBV28	TRBJ2-5	CASSGTKETQYF	TGTGCCAGCTCCGGGACAAAAGAGACCCAGTACTTC
NA	few	TRBV14	TRBJ2-3	CASSQAQSQFERQYF	TGTGCCAGCAGCCAAGCACAATCCCAATTTGAACGGCAGTATTTT
NA	NA	TRBV9	TRBJ1-4	CASSVGALDGLFF	TGTGCCAGCAGCGTGGGAGCCCTGGATGGGCTGTTTTTT
NA	NA	TRBV10-3	TRBJ1-1	CAISEVLGNTEAFF	TGTGCCATCAGTGAGGTGCTGGGGAACACTGAAGCTTTCTTT
NA	NA	TRBV9	TRBJ2-5	CASSVGIGRQETQYF	TGTGCCAGCAGCGTAGGTATTGGGCGTCAGGAGACCCAGTACTTC
TRBD1	NA	TRBV6-1	TRBJ1-4	CASRHRGIDEKLFF	TGTGCCAGCAGGCACAGGGGAATCGATGAAAAACTGTTTTTT
NA	NA	TRBV6-4	TRBJ1-5	CASSDSDNHYQPQHF	TGTGCCAGCAGTGACTCGGACAACCATTATCAGCCCCAGCATTTT
TRBD2	NA	TRBV9	TRBJ2-1	CASSARSGRADEQFF	TGTGCCAGCAGCGCTCGGAGCGGGAGGGCCGATGAGCAGTTCTTC
NA	NA	TRBV9	TRBJ2-7	CASSVDYRAYEQYF	TGTGCCAGCAGCGTAGACTATAGGGCTTACGAGCAGTACTTC
NA	NA	TRBV18	TRBJ2-2	CASSPDRLTPGELFF	TGTGCCAGCTCACCCGACAGACTCACCCCCGGGGAGCTGTTTTTT
NA	NA	TRBV30	TRBJ2-7	CAWSVTLVALKRPYEQYF	TGTGCCTGGAGTGTTACCCTCGTAGCGTTAAAAAGGCCCTACGAGCAGTACTTC
NA	NA	TRBV9	TRBJ2-5	CASAKTAQETQYF	TGTGCCAGCGCAAAGACTGCCCAAGAGACCCAGTACTTC
TRBD2	NA	TRBV5-1	TRBJ2-3	CASSLASSGRGDTQYF	TGCGCCAGCAGCTTGGCTTCTAGCGGGAGGGGAGATACGCAGTATTTT
TRBD1	NA	TRBV30	TRBJ2-7	CAWSVNRGSEQYF	TGTGCCTGGAGTGTCAACAGGGGAAGTGAGCAGTACTTC
NA	NA	TRBV30	TRBJ1-1	CAWRGIDSMNTEAFF	TGTGCCTGGAGGGGGATTGACAGCATGAACACTGAAGCTTTCTTT
NA	NA	TRBV7-2	TRBJ2-1	CASSLGGARSYNEQFF	TGTGCCAGCAGCTTAGGAGGGGCGCGGTCCTACAATGAGCAGTTCTTC
NA	once	TRBV30	TRBJ1-6	CAWSWGGSSPLHF	TGTGCCTGGAGTTGGGGAGGGAGTTCACCCCTCCACTTT
NA	NA	TRBV7-2	TRBJ2-1	CASSFGSGLSNEQFF	TGTGCCAGCAGCTTCGGTAGCGGCCTTAGTAATGAGCAGTTCTTC
NA	NA	TRBV2	TRBJ2-5	CASTQASPWETQYF	TGTGCCTCCACCCAAGCCTCCCCTTGGGAGACCCAGTACTTC
NA	NA	TRBV6-6	TRBJ2-1	CASSYMIKEQFF	TGTGCCAGCAGTTACATGATAAAAGAGCAGTTCTTC
NA	NA	TRBV9	TRBJ2-2	CASIKDPGSGELFF	TGTGCCAGCATAAAGGACCCCGGGTCGGGGGAGCTGTTTTTT
NA	NA	TRBV18	TRBJ1-1	CASSPRQHNTEAFF	TGTGCCAGCTCACCTAGACAGCATAACACTGAAGCTTTCTTT
TRBD2	NA	TRBV28	TRBJ2-2	CASSSGGWNTGELFF	TGTGCCAGCAGCTCGGGAGGGTGGAACACCGGGGAGCTGTTTTTT
TRBD2	NA	TRBV27	TRBJ2-7	CASSLHRLAGELSYEQYF	TGTGCCAGCAGTTTACACCGACTAGCGGGAGAACTCTCCTACGAGCAGTACTTC